One sample yielded the 26 T cell receptor beta chains listed below, sequenced in a study of blood T cells in healthy people across ages (dated by TCRdb to about 2015). Library preparation was by 5' RACE. Sequencing was performed on an Illumina HiSeq 2500. The second PCR ran for roughly 7 to 11 cycles and used a J-beta primer mix along with a sample-barcoded 5' primer. TCRdb trimmed public reads at Q25 via fastp, called clones via MiXCR and kept in-frame beta chains. All rows with the same CDR3 protein become a single entry with the most common DNA and genes. The sample profile shows approximately 800,000 distinct CDR3 sequences; under 80% of them were found once. About 30% of the sample rests with the top ten. Source material: blood. Receptors originate from a man aged 25 to 45 in good health.

The chain links TRBV15 to TRBJ2-4; D gene ambiguous. The J call may be incorrect, as the DNA end agrees better with TRBJ2-7. Germline loops: CDR1 LNHNV, CDR2 YYDKDF (reference sequence). CDR3 length: 17 residues. Written as DNA, the CDR3 is TGTGCCACCAGCAGAGATTCGCCCGCCCCCCGGACGGACGAGCAGTACTTC. As protein: CATSRDSPAPRTDEQYF.

The CDR3 region is CASSVDKEKVETQYF. In nucleotides, the CDR3 is TGTGCCAGCAGTGTGGACAAGGAAAAGGTAGAGACCCAGTACTTC. V usage is TRBV28 and J usage is TRBJ2-5; possible D gene TRBD1, 5 bases. CDR3 length equals 15 residues. Germline-derived CDR1 and CDR2 are MDHEN and SYDVKM. Trimming left V 5 bases short and J 4 bases short, with 17 bases between.

V usage is TRBV7-2 and J usage is TRBJ1-5, with D tentatively TRBD1 (5 bases). Trimming left V 5 bases short and J 9 bases short, with 17 bases between. This CDR3 spans 14 amino acids. The germline CDR1 and CDR2 sequences are SGHTA and FQGNSA. This chain's CDR3 is CASSLNAGQRPQHF. The CDR3 bases are TGTGCCAGCAGCCTCAACGCAGGGCAAAGGCCCCAGCATTTT.

V is TRBV2 and J is TRBJ1-6; D is possibly TRBD1 (5 bases). The germline gives CDR1 SNHLY, CDR2 FYNNEI. V lost 6 bases and J 7 bases, leaving 16 bases between the germline ends. The CDR3 extends over 15 amino acids. The DNA for the CDR3 is TGTGCCAGCAGGGATCCGAGGGGTTACAATTCACCCCTCCACTTT. Its translation: CASRDPRGYNSPLHF.

This clonotype was counted a single time. The rearrangement links TRBV25-1 to TRBJ2-1; 9 nucleotides align to TRBD2. This CDR3 has 18 residues. Per germline, CDR1 MGHDK and CDR2 SYGVNS. V lost 6 bases to trimming and J lost 0 bases; unmatched junction nucleotides: 12. DNA of the CDR3: TGTGCCAGCAGAGGTCCCGGGACTAGCTGGGTCTCCTACAATGAGCAGTTCTTC. Translating it yields CASRGPGTSWVSYNEQFF. The full variable domain, completed using reference TRBV25-1 and TRBJ2-1, is EADIYQTPRYLVIGTGKKITLECSQTMGHDKMYWYQQDPGMELHLIHYSYGVNSTEKGDLSSESTVSRIRTEHFPLTLESARPSHTSQYLCASRGPGTSWVSYNEQFFGPGTRLTVL.

The chain couples TRBV7-8 to TRBJ1-2, with D maybe TRBD1 (5 bases). The CDR3 is 13 residues long. The V gene lost 6 bases and the J gene lost 5 bases, with 13 bases spanning the gap. Germline CDR1 is SGHVS and CDR2 is FQNEAQ. CDR3 sequence: CASSVGAGYGYTF. The CDR3 coding sequence is TGTGCCAGCAGTGTGGGAGCAGGGTATGGCTACACCTTC. The complete variable domain, with remaining parts taken from reference TRBV7-8 and TRBJ1-2, reads GAGVSQSPRYKVAKRGQDVALRCDPISGHVSLFWYQQALGQGPEFLTYFQNEAQLDKSGLPSDRFFAERPEGSVSTLKIQRTQQEDSAVYLCASSVGAGYGYTFGSGTRLTVV.

This clonotype was counted a few times. This sequence joins TRBV12-3 or TRBV12-4 and TRBJ2-5; weak D call: TRBD2 (6 bases). V was clipped by 10 bases and J by 10 bases, with 13 bases between them. The CDR3 is 10 amino acids. In nucleotides, the CDR3 is TGTGCCACCGGGGGTAGTAGCCAGTACTTC. Its protein is CATGGSSQYF.

Only a few counts were recorded for this clonotype. The chain joins TRBV28 to TRBJ2-2; D remains ambiguous. V lost 1 base and J 5 bases, leaving 8 bases between the germline ends. The V gene's germline CDR1 is MDHEN and CDR2 SYDVKM. The CDR3 consists of 14 residues. CDR3 region: CASSLFPKTGELFF. In DNA, the CDR3 is TGTGCCAGCAGTTTATTCCCAAAAACCGGGGAGCTGTTTTTT.

This clonotype has a handful of counts. This chain uses TRBV12-3 or TRBV12-4 with TRBJ2-3, with 10 bases aligning to TRBD2. The CDR3 runs 16 residues. V was clipped by 4 bases and J by 3 bases; unmatched bases: 7. The chain's CDR3 is CASSYQLAGSTDTQYF. The CDR3 bases are TGTGCCAGCAGTTACCAACTAGCGGGGTCGACAGATACGCAGTATTTT.

V gene TRBV4-3 combines with J gene TRBJ2-7; D remains ambiguous. Germline assignment: CDR1 LGHNA and CDR2 YSLEER. Trimming stripped 0 bases from V and 3 bases from J, with 15 bases between. The CDR3 runs 16 residues. CDR3 bases: TGCGCCAGCAGCCAAGAAGTACGAGGTTCCTACTACGAGCAGTACTTC. Amino acids: CASSQEVRGSYYEQYF.

CDR3 in DNA: TGTGCCAGCAGTTACTCGGGGTCGTCTAATGAAAAACTGTTTTTT. Translating gives CASSYSGSSNEKLFF. The chain carries TRBV6-6 and TRBJ1-4; no clear D. Trimming shortened V by 0 bases and J by 3 bases, and 8 bases separated the two germline ends. The germline V gene has CDR1 MNHNY and CDR2 SVGAGI (reference sequence). The CDR3 runs to 15 residues.

V usage is TRBV28 and J usage is TRBJ2-6; maybe TRBD2 (6 bases). Germline loops: CDR1 MDHEN, CDR2 SYDVKM. The CDR3 extends over 16 amino acids. With 8 bases removed from V and 3 bases from J, the gap between germline ends came to 17 bases. The CDR3 protein is CASSRPGTHGANVLTF. In nucleotides, the CDR3 is TGTGCCAGCTCCCGCCCAGGGACTCATGGGGCCAACGTCCTGACTTTC.

V and J are TRBV4-2 and TRBJ2-4; 7 positions match TRBD1. The tail of the sequence fits TRBJ2-7 better, so the J call may be wrong. Germline V gene data show CDR1 as LGHNA and CDR2 as YNFKEQ. CDR3 size: 17 residues. For the CDR3, the DNA is TGTGCCAGCAGCCAAGACCTCTTTGGGACAGCCTCGTACGAGCAGTACTTC. Encoded protein: CASSQDLFGTASYEQYF.

The rearrangement uses TRBV7-2 and TRBJ2-7; perhaps TRBD1 as D (6 bases). The end of the DNA fits TRBJ2-4 better, so the J call may be wrong. The CDR3 totals 13 residues. CDR1 is SGHTA and CDR2 is FQGNSA in the germline V gene. For the CDR3, the DNA is TGTGCCAGCAGCCGGGCAGGGGAAAACATTCAGTACTTC. Translating it yields CASSRAGENIQYF.

The rearrangement uses TRBV7-2 and TRBJ1-2; 7 bases agree with TRBD1. This CDR3 is built from 16 residues. The V and J ends lost 3 bases and 0 bases, in that order; junction bases with no gene match: 7. Germline CDR1 SGHTA, CDR2 FQGNSA. Written as DNA, the CDR3 is TGTGCCAGCAGCTTGGTGACAGGGACAGCTAACTATGGCTACACCTTC. Protein sequence: CASSLVTGTANYGYTF.

The chain recombines TRBV3-1 with TRBJ2-3, with 7 bases matching TRBD1. The germline gives CDR1 LGHDT, CDR2 YNNKEL (reference sequence). The CDR3 covers 15 residues. Germline trimming cut 3 bases from V and 6 bases from J; bases unmatched to any gene: 9. The CDR3 loop reads CASSHTGDPADTQYF. CDR3 bases: TGTGCCAGCAGCCACACAGGGGACCCCGCTGATACGCAGTATTTT.

The chain carries TRBV7-2 and TRBJ2-3, with a weak D call TRBD2 (6 bases). This CDR3 has 15 residues. Trimming removed 1 base at V and 1 base at J, with 9 bases between. Germline V gives CDR1 SGHTA, CDR2 FQGNSA. The CDR3 protein is CASSLVWGGTDTQYF. CDR3 in DNA: TGTGCCAGCAGCTTAGTGTGGGGGGGCACAGATACGCAGTATTTT.

CDR3: CAISTSPGTDRNNEQFF. The CDR3 DNA is TGTGCCATCAGTACGTCCCCCGGGACAGATAGAAACAATGAGCAGTTCTTC. This chain uses TRBV10-3 with TRBJ2-1; 7 nucleotides line up with TRBD1. The CDR3 extends over 17 amino acids. The germline V gene has CDR1 ENHRY and CDR2 SYGVKD. The junction had 15 bases not matched to a gene; V was cut back by 5 bases and J by 5 bases.

This clonotype has just one count. This chain joins TRBV20-1 and TRBJ2-5; D unclear. The germline CDR1 and CDR2 sequences are DFQATT and SNEGSKA (reference sequence). The V gene lost 5 bases and the J gene lost 0 bases, with 7 bases spanning the gap. CDR3 length equals 12 residues. The CDR3: CSAPQYQETQYF. In nucleotides, the CDR3 is TGCAGTGCTCCGCAGTACCAAGAGACCCAGTACTTC.

The genes are TRBV7-9 and TRBJ1-2, with D unclear. Trimming stripped 5 bases from V and 8 bases from J, with 12 bases between. Germline V CDR1 and CDR2: SEHNR, FQNEAQ (reference sequence). The CDR3 totals 12 residues. The CDR3 protein is CASSPAVGGYTF. The CDR3 nucleotides read TGTGCCAGCAGCCCTGCGGTTGGGGGCTACACCTTC.

This clonotype was counted ten times or more. The CDR3 nucleotides read TGCGCCAGCAGCCAGGGACAGGCCCGCTCTGGGGCCAACGTCCTGACTTTC. As protein: CASSQGQARSGANVLTF. The chain recombines TRBV4-3 with TRBJ2-6; 8 nucleotides match TRBD1. This CDR3 is 17 amino acids long. With V trimmed by 3 bases and J by 0 bases, 4 bases remained unmatched. Germline V gene sequence: CDR1 LGHNA, CDR2 YSLEER.

The chain combines TRBV4-3 with TRBJ2-6; possibly TRBD1 for D (6 bases). This CDR3 region has 18 residues. Germline V CDR1 and CDR2: LGHNA, YSLEER. V gave up 2 bases and J gave up 0 bases, with 14 bases separating them. CDR3 residues: CASSQKRTAYSGANVLTF. In DNA form, the CDR3 reads TGCGCCAGCAGCCAAAAGCGGACAGCCTACTCTGGGGCCAACGTCCTGACTTTC.

V and J are TRBV6-6 and TRBJ1-4, with 8 bases identical to TRBD1. V dropped 0 bases and J dropped 5; count of bases not matched to a gene: 5. The CDR3 extends over 16 amino acids. The germline gives CDR1 MNHNY, CDR2 SVGAGI (reference sequence). The CDR3 DNA reads as TGTGCCAGCAGTTACTCGACAGGGGCACGGAATGAAAAACTGTTTTTT. As protein: CASSYSTGARNEKLFF.

The CDR3 loop reads CASSFFGAGGPRYEQYF. As DNA, the CDR3 is TGTGCCAGCAGTTTCTTTGGAGCGGGGGGCCCCAGATACGAGCAGTACTTC. The J gene is TRBJ2-7, the V gene TRBV27; 9 bases are a match to TRBD2. V dropped 3 bases and J dropped 4; count of bases not matched to a gene: 13. This CDR3 is 17 amino acids long. Germline loops: CDR1 MNHEY, CDR2 SMNVEV (reference sequence).

This clonotype was picked up a small number of times. This sequence joins TRBV25-1 and TRBJ2-4; D possibly corresponds to TRBD2 (5 bases). The CDR3 totals 11 residues. Trimming took 4 bases from V and 11 from J, leaving 9 bases between them. The germline gives CDR1 MGHDK, CDR2 SYGVNS. Written as DNA, the CDR3 is TGTGCCAGCAGTGGAGGGTCCTTTCAGTACTTC. This codes for CASSGGSFQYF.

The rearrangement links TRBV6-1 to TRBJ1-6, with 9 bases identical to TRBD1. The CDR3 totals 14 residues. V lost 8 bases to trimming and J lost 7 bases; unmatched junction nucleotides: 6. Germline V gene data show CDR1 as MNHNS and CDR2 as SASEGT. CDR3 loop: CASLDRGGNSPLHF. CDR3 DNA sequence: TGTGCCAGCCTTGACAGGGGGGGAAATTCACCCCTCCACTTT.